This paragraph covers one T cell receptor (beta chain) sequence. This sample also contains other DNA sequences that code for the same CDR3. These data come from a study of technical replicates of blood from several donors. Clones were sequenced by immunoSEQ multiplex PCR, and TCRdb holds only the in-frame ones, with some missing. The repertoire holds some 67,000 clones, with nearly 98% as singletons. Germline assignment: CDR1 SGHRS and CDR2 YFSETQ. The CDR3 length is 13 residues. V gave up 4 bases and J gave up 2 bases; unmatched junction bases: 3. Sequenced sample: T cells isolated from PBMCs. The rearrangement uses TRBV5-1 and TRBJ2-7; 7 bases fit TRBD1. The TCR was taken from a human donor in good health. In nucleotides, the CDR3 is TGCGCCAGCAGCCTAGACAGGGCCTACGAGCAGTACTTC. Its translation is CASSLDRAYEQYF. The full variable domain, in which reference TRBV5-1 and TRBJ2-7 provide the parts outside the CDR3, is KAGVTQTPRYLIKTRGQQVTLSCSPISGHRSVSWYQQTPGQGLQFLFEYFSETQRNKGNFPGRFSGRQFSNSRSEMNVSTLELGDSALYLCASSLDRAYEQYFGPGTRLTVT.